This T cell receptor (beta chain) was recovered during a study of blood T cells in healthy people across ages. The authors ran a second PCR of about 6 to 11 cycles using a sample-barcoded 5' primer and a J-beta primer mix. With 12 random nucleotides, a template-switch adaptor tagged each individual cDNA molecule. MiXCR, applied by TCRdb to the 5' RACE reads, yields one record per CDR3 protein. Of 1.2 million to 1.5 million distinct CDR3 sequences in the sample, roughly 60% were seen once. The origin of this receptor is a man younger than 35 in good health. Sequenced input: blood.

The CDR3 reads CASSQDGGYGYTF. CDR3 nucleotide sequence: TGCGCCAGCAGCCAAGATGGAGGGTATGGCTACACCTTC. The chain couples TRBV4-1 to TRBJ1-2; the D is unclear. The CDR3 contains 13 residues. In germline, CDR1 is MGHRA, CDR2 YSYEKL. The V end lost 0 bases, the J end lost 5 bases, and 7 bases lay between the germline ends.